Below are 14 T cell receptor beta chains sequenced from a single sample in a study of CD8 T cells in ankylosing spondylitis. TCRdb fed the 5' RACE reads into MiXCR, producing one record per CDR3 protein. The sample includes roughly 250,000 distinct CDR3 sequences, 8% to 9.5% seen only once; the top ten take under 7.5%. Sample: blood, either unsorted or a sorted T cell fraction (not recorded which). Receptors originate from a male donor with ankylosing spondylitis or in good health (not recorded which).

The rearrangement joins TRBV7-9 to TRBJ2-3, with 7 bases matching TRBD1. Unmatched junction bases numbered 6, after V lost 3 bases and J lost 0 bases. The CDR3 consists of 16 residues. Per germline, CDR1 SEHNR and CDR2 FQNEAQ (reference sequence). CDR3 residues: CASSFDRVSSTDTQYF. The CDR3 DNA reads TGTGCCAGCAGCTTCGACAGGGTCTCTAGCACAGATACGCAGTATTTT.

A remark on this clonotype: A much bigger clone sits one base away, suggesting this may be a read error. J is TRBJ2-1 and V is TRBV5-1; D is possibly TRBD2 (6 bases). V was clipped by 10 bases and J by 6 bases, with 23 bases between them. The CDR3 runs 15 residues. Germline CDR1 is SGHRS and CDR2 is YFSETQ. Here the CDR3 DNA reads TGCGCCTCCACGCGGACGTCGGGAGCAGGCAATGAGCAGTTCTTC. Encoded protein: CASTRTSGAGNEQFF.

This clonotype came up a few times. The chain carries TRBV5-4 and TRBJ2-1, with 9 bases lining up with TRBD2. The CDR3 is 18 residues long. Germline trimming cut 1 base from V and 2 bases from J; bases unmatched to any gene: 10. Germline V gene data show CDR1 as SGHNT and CDR2 as YYREEE (reference sequence). For the CDR3, the DNA is TGTGCCAGCAGCTTGATGGGCGGGAGGGCCGTAACCTACAATGAGCAGTTCTTC. Residues: CASSLMGGRAVTYNEQFF.

This clonotype occurred many times. The rearrangement uses TRBV7-2 and TRBJ2-1; TRBD1 aligns across 9 bases. The length of the CDR3 is 15 residues. Trimming cost V 4 bases and J 8 bases; bases outside gene matches: 9. From germline, CDR1 is SGHTA and CDR2 FQGNSA. Here the CDR3 reads CASSSRTGVMYEQFF. CDR3 nucleotides: TGTGCCAGCAGCTCCAGGACAGGGGTTATGTATGAGCAGTTCTTC.

The rearrangement joins TRBV6-1 to TRBJ2-1; maybe TRBD2 (6 bases). CDR1 is MNHNS, CDR2 SASEGT, per germline. The CDR3 length is 13 residues. Trimming took 6 bases from V and 7 from J, leaving 13 bases between them. The CDR3 loop is CASRERLENEQFF. CDR3 in DNA: TGTGCCAGCAGAGAGAGACTAGAAAATGAGCAGTTCTTC.

Comments on this clonotype: This may be a read error, as it is one base from a much larger clone. The DNA of the CDR3 is TGTGCCAGTAGTAGGACTAGCGGGAGAAGTAATGAGCAGTTCTTC. It codes for CASSRTSGRSNEQFF. The genes are TRBV19 and TRBJ2-1, with 13 nucleotides matching TRBD2. Trimming removed 4 bases from V and 7 bases from J; junction bases left unmatched: 4. The CDR3 totals 15 residues. Germline CDR1 LNHDA, CDR2 SQIVND (reference sequence). The variable domain in full, with the rest retrieved from reference TRBV19 and TRBJ2-1, is DGGITQSPKYLFRKEGQNVTLSCEQNLNHDAMYWYRQDPGQGLRLIYYSQIVNDFQKGDIAEGYSVSREKKESFPLTVTSAQKNPTAFYLCASSRTSGRSNEQFFGPGTRLTVL.

The CDR3 spells CASSERGGTSYEQYF. CDR3 DNA sequence: TGTGCCAGCAGCGAACGTGGGGGGACCTCCTACGAGCAGTACTTC. The chain joins TRBV7-6 to TRBJ2-7; possible D gene TRBD2, 6 bases. Trimming shortened V by 5 bases and J by 0 bases, and 14 bases separated the two germline ends. CDR3 length: 15 residues. The germline V gene encodes CDR1 SGHVS and CDR2 FNYEAQ.

V and J are TRBV7-3 and TRBJ2-1, with D possibly being TRBD2 (6 bases). V lost 3 bases and J lost 8, with 14 bases in between. The CDR3 loop spans 14 amino acids. Germline V gene lookup returns CDR1 SGHTA and CDR2 FQGTGA. The CDR3 DNA reads TGTGCCAGCAGCTTGGGGGACTGGGCCCATGAGCAGTTCTTC. Amino acids: CASSLGDWAHEQFF.

This clonotype was found many times. The chain uses TRBV5-1 and TRBJ2-7; TRBD1 matches 7 bases. With V trimmed by 0 bases and J by 3 bases, 9 bases remained unmatched. CDR3 length: 16 amino acids. Germline assignment: CDR1 SGHRS and CDR2 YFSETQ. The CDR3 DNA reads TGCGCCAGCAGCTTGGAAAAAAGGGGGCGAGGCTACGAGCAGTACTTC. Amino acid sequence: CASSLEKRGRGYEQYF.

This clonotype was picked up many times. The V gene is TRBV20-1, the J gene TRBJ1-2; D is uncertain. Germline V gene sequence: CDR1 DFQATT, CDR2 SNEGSKA (reference sequence). The V end lost 0 bases, the J end lost 6 bases, and 14 bases lay between the germline ends. CDR3 length equals 14 residues. In DNA form, the CDR3 reads TGCAGTGCTAGAGATCAGAGCCCACATGATGGCTACACCTTC. Protein: CSARDQSPHDGYTF.

This clonotype was observed a handful of times. The V gene is TRBV5-6, the J gene TRBJ2-4; 7 bases match TRBD1. This CDR3 comprises 13 residues. V was pared by 0 bases and J by 8 bases, with 2 bases of the junction left unmatched. Germline CDR1 SGHDT, CDR2 YYEEEE. The CDR3 is CASSLGQGDIQYF. CDR3 nucleotides: TGTGCCAGCAGCTTGGGACAGGGCGACATTCAGTACTTC.

The J gene is TRBJ1-2, the V gene TRBV7-2; 8 bases are shared with TRBD1. The V segment lost 7 bases and the J segment 4 bases; nucleotides outside the gene matches: 8. Germline CDR1 SGHTA, CDR2 FQGNSA. The CDR3 is 14 amino acids. The CDR3 reads CASTPGQGPYGYTF. For the CDR3, the DNA is TGTGCCAGCACCCCAGGACAGGGACCCTATGGCTACACCTTC. Combining the CDR3 with reference TRBV7-2 and TRBJ1-2 gives the whole variable domain GAGVSQSPSNKVTEKGKDVELRCDPISGHTALYWYRQSLGQGLEFLIYFQGNSAPDKSGLPSDRFSAERTGGSVSTLTIQRTQQEDSAVYLCASTPGQGPYGYTFGSGTRLTVV.

The V call is TRBV5-6, the J call TRBJ2-7; 9 bases agree with TRBD1. This CDR3 region has 15 residues. V shed 3 bases, J shed 3 bases, and the junction held 7 bases outside the gene matches. In germline, CDR1 is SGHDT, CDR2 YYEEEE. CDR3 coding DNA: TGTGCCAGCAGCTGGGGCTCGGGACAGGGCTACGAGCAGTACTTC. It yields the protein CASSWGSGQGYEQYF. The full variable domain, with the rest looked up from reference TRBV5-6 and TRBJ2-7, is DAGVTQSPTHLIKTRGQQVTLRCSPKSGHDTVSWYQQALGQGPQFIFQYYEEEERQRGNFPDRFSGHQFPNYSSELNVNALLLGDSALYLCASSWGSGQGYEQYFGPGTRLTVT.

V is TRBV5-5 and J is TRBJ2-7, with a weak D call TRBD2 (6 bases). The V end was cut by 4 bases, the J end by 2 bases, with 13 bases between. In germline, CDR1 is SGHKS, CDR2 YYEKEE (reference sequence). CDR3 length equals 14 residues. The CDR3 nucleotides are TGTGCCAGCAGCCCCGGGACTCTTACCTACGAGCAGTACTTC. As protein: CASSPGTLTYEQYF.